This T cell receptor (beta chain) comes out of a study of cytomegalovirus exposure and HLA in healthy donors. Study observations and caveats: The authors later linked a missense DCLRE1C variant to TCR beta V- and J-gene trimming.

In regard to this clone: Its specificity is not known. Germline and junction disagree at one end, which may indicate a read error.

13 Jbeta primers and 60 Vbeta primers were used for the PCR. Sequencing was performed with immunoSEQ multiplex PCR; in TCRdb, only in-frame clones are kept and a portion is missing. The data contain approximately 110,000 clones, more than 60% of them seen just once; the ten biggest clones take up 8.6%. The CDR3 extends over 13 amino acids. From germline, CDR1 is LGHNA and CDR2 YSLEER. The specimen was PBMCs. V is TRBV4-3 and J is TRBJ1-2; maybe TRBD1 (5 bases). This sequence originates from a woman in her 40s in good health and CMV-seropositive. As DNA, the CDR3 is TGCGTCAGCAGCCAAGGCAGGGATGGTGGCTACACCTTC. It is translated as CVSSQGRDGGYTF.